The present TCR beta chain was sequenced within a study of long-term antiretroviral therapy in people with HIV (dated 2022 in TCRdb). Study-level background: The earliest samples were collected roughly a decade before the 2015 WHO recommendation for immediate ART, at a time when ART was usually postponed until CD4 counts fell. No cross-contamination during QIAcube processing turned up in test extractions that ran a monoclonal T-cell line alongside 33 polyclonal samples. Among the approximately 30 participants with HIV, more than ten were female. From fewer than 35 adults with confirmed HIV infection, the cohort provided under 250 cryopreserved PBMC samples, gathered serially across a mean of around six years (range 1-12). This retrospective serial study examined whether starting ART and sustained HIV suppression were associated with changes in the composition and diversity of the TRB repertoire in peripheral blood. Study-level results and caveats: Starting ART was linked to a significant rise in TRB diversity, yet even after long-term ART the diversity remained significantly lower than in transplant donor controls. The samples span the years 2004 to 2017, and the ART regimens used may be less effective than current regimens. Because cell numbers in pre-ART samples were limited, unsorted PBMC were profiled instead of sorted CD4+ and CD8+ T cells. Inferences about post-ART repertoire changes were limited because no data were available on ART adherence, viral resistance or therapy changes. Compared with controls, HIV repertoires had narrower CDR3 length ranges, and the network structure pointed to an antigen-experienced repertoire that shifted only slightly toward naive after ART. The repertoire was dominated across all time points by expanded TRB clones identified before ART initiation, although this dominance was seen to fluctuate and to decrease in many PLHIV after ART. Owing to limited PBMC availability, only the TCR beta chain was sequenced, without alpha chain pairing.

To be included, a participant needed at least one PBMC sample from before ART initiation plus at least two post-ART samples. Treatment was received in the United States of America by all participants with HIV. Before DNA extraction, cryopreserved samples containing about 0.9-11 million PBMC were thawed and washed. At the time of the earliest PBMC sample, participants with HIV were aged between roughly 23 and 60 years. PBMC samples from each participant spanned 1-4 timepoints before ART initiation and 2-8 timepoints after ART initiation, with a median of 7 samples. Serial HIV viral load, CD4+ T-cell count, ART history and demographic data were obtained for every participant. Genomic DNA was extracted from unsorted PBMC with a Qiagen kit on a QIAcube, processed in batches of 12 samples. The germline V gene supplies CDR1 MNHNS and CDR2 SASEGT. V loses 1 base of germline sequence and J loses 6 bases, and the interval between the two ends is 1 base. The CDR3 numbers 10 residues from cysteine through phenylalanine. The kept DNA is CDR3 alone, 30 bases in frame from the first base.

The immunoSEQ hsTCRB v3.0 assay was used at survey level resolution to sequence the TRB variable region. The targeted TRB sequencing depth was roughly 40,000-55,000 T-cell genomes per sample. Pooled TRB libraries were sequenced on an Illumina MiSeq with a v3 150-cycle kit. Processing in the source paper ran as follows. Repertoire analysis was performed in R inside a reproducible Nextflow workflow that covered QC, data transformation and analysis. LymphoSeq2, an R package for exploring AIRR-Seq data, was used to implement the custom analyses. A handful of samples that produced fewer than 5000 total TRB sequences were removed, so 150 to 200 HIV repertoires were analyzed. Among the approximately 180 retained HIV repertoires, approximately 61 were collected before ART initiation and some 130 after ART initiation. Repertoires were downsampled to 5000 TRB nucleotide sequences, and summary statistics were averaged over 100 downsampling iterations. The analysis kept only TRB sequences whose CDR3 regions were at least seven amino acids long. A Shannon entropy-derived clonality score and the Gini coefficient were used to measure diversity. Repertoire networks linked the top 5000 CDR3 amino acid sequences whenever two sequences differed by an edit distance of one. For TRB CDR3 amino acid sequences, GLIPH2 was used to predict antigen specificity groups and MHC restriction. CDR3 amino acid sequences were matched against VDJdb and McPAS-TCR to flag known CMV, EBV, HIV or tissue antigen associations. Pre-ART, post-ART and control groups were compared with Wilcoxon signed-rank tests and Holm-Bonferroni correction. TCRdb took over this immuneACCESS table, retaining in-frame rearrangements with V and J assigned. Such tables are incomplete; in checked studies, under half of the missing clones stem from an unresolved V gene, and the remainder is unexplained. V and J calls and clone size are those listed in that table; D and trimming were worked out from the DNA. The sample table holds about 20,000 clones, of which approximately 83% were seen once. Around 8.3% of the sample lies in the top ten.

A remark on this clone: This clone's antigen is unknown. No qualities accompany the bases; no much larger clone lies one base away.

The source material was unsorted PBMCs, sampled 1.2 years after starting antiretroviral therapy. The chain was built from TRBV6-1 and TRBJ2-7; no D segment can be confidently identified. The receptor's source is a woman aged 40 to 49 with HIV. The CDR3 corresponds to CASSEGEQYF. The nucleotides read TGTGCCAGCAGTGAAGGCGAGCAGTACTTC.